This T cell receptor (beta chain) comes out of a study of cytomegalovirus exposure and HLA in healthy donors. Study-level findings and limits: Association with HLA alleles at 0.05 false discovery rate was found for 15,000 or so TCR beta sequences in a later analysis. When analyzed later, a missense DCLRE1C variant was found to be linked to TCR beta V- and J-gene trimming. Cytomegalovirus association was listed for about 180 TCR beta chains.

CDR1 SGHNT and CDR2 YYREEE come from the germline V gene (reference sequence). V was shortened by 3 bases and J by 3 bases, with 9 bases between the two germline ends. The CDR3 runs to 13 residues. 60 Vbeta and 13 Jbeta primers were used in PCR. Produced via immunoSEQ multiplex PCR; TCRdb's table is partial and in-frame only. The sample consists of around 120,000 clones, 80% of them appearing once. A remark on this clone: What it binds is unknown.

This clonotype was obtained from a male donor in good health and CMV-seronegative. Sequenced input: PBMCs. The V call is TRBV5-4, the J call TRBJ2-5; D gene unclear. CDR3 nucleotide sequence: TGTGCCAGCAGCTACTGGGCCGAAGAGACCCAGTACTTC. Translating it yields CASSYWAEETQYF.